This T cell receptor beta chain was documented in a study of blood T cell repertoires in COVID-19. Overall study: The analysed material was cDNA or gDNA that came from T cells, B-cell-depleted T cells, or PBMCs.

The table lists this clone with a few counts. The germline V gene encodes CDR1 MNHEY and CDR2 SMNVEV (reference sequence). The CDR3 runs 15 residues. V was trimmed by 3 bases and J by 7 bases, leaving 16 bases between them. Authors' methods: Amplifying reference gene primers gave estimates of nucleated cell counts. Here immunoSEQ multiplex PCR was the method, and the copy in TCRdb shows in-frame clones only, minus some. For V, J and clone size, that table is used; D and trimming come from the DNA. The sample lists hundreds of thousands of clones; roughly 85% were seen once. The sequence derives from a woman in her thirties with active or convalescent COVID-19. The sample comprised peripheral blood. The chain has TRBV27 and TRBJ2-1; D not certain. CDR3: CASSFSLAVENEQFF. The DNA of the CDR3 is TGTGCCAGCAGTTTTTCCCTGGCTGTTGAAAATGAGCAGTTCTTC.